This T cell receptor (beta chain) comes out of a study of T cells in localized non-small cell lung cancer. Findings and caveats of the study: Heterogeneity remains possible because sequencing was limited to only one tumor region.

Details on this clone: Its antigen is as yet unknown.

The method was immunoSEQ multiplex PCR; TCRdb's version includes in-frame clones alone and lacks a portion of them. This sample carries 48,000 or so clones, 80% to 90% of them seen once, and the ten largest clones take 18%. Germline V lookup: CDR1 SGHRS, CDR2 YFSETQ. The CDR3 contains 15 residues. V lost 0 bases to trimming and J lost 4 bases, with 11 bases between them. The sequenced sample was peripheral blood, obtained before any cancer treatment. This chain connects TRBV5-1 to TRBJ1-5, with D unresolved. This clonotype was sampled from a male donor aged 60 or over with stage III squamous cell lung carcinoma. For the CDR3, the DNA is TGCGCCAGCAGCTTGGACCTCGGGCTGAATCAGCCCCAGCATTTT. Translated, it gives CASSLDLGLNQPQHF.